This section outlines one T cell receptor beta chain sequence together with its context. Using immunoSEQ multiplex PCR, the repertoire was profiled, and TCRdb retains in-frame clones only, with some absent. The data contain some 90,000 clones, roughly nine tenths of them singletons. The entry originates in a study of control samples from healthy donors and cancer patients. Germline CDR1 WNHNN, CDR2 SYGVQD (reference sequence). There are 16 residues in the CDR3. V lost 2 bases and J lost 4; bases outside the gene matches: 3. The chain carries TRBV10-1 and TRBJ2-1; 12 bases map to TRBD2. This TCR derives from a woman aged 30 to 39 in good health. The sample was blood. CDR3 in amino acids: CASSERTSGAYNEQFF. Here the CDR3 DNA reads TGCGCCAGCAGTGAGAGGACTAGCGGGGCTTACAATGAGCAGTTCTTC.